Only a few counts were recorded for the clone carrying this T cell receptor (beta chain). The antigen remains undetermined. The data are from a study of beta chain features in type 1 diabetes. Looking at the study overall: Patients did not differ from healthy donors in age, gender or cell yield.

The entirety of the isolated RNA underwent reverse transcription, so expressed TCRB transcripts were sequenced. Each sample of naive, central memory or regulatory T cells had, on average, around 4 million reads. This table comes from immunoSEQ multiplex PCR, and its TCRdb copy is limited to in-frame clones, with some not included. The sample holds about 660,000 clones, over 13% seen once. Study-level results: Fewer junction insertions and more nucleotide deletions appeared in type 1 diabetes patients. Across patients, naive, central memory and Treg TCRB repertoires exhibited apparently greater similarity than was observed across healthy donors. Significant though moderate, a shortening of TCRB CDR3s appeared in all four CD4+ subsets of Type 1 diabetes patients.

The sample was naive CD4+ T cells from blood. The TCR originated in a man between 18 and 29 years old with type 1 diabetes.

The CDR3 sequence is CASSPRDSRISPLHF. DNA for the CDR3: TGTGCCAGCAGCCCCCGGGACAGTAGGATTTCACCCCTCCACTTT. The chain employs TRBV7-2 and TRBJ1-6, with 7 bases aligning to TRBD1. V lost 5 bases to trimming and J lost 9 bases; unmatched junction nucleotides: 10. The CDR3 sequence is 15 residues long. Germline V gene sequence: CDR1 SGHTA, CDR2 FQGNSA.